This T cell receptor (beta chain) was sequenced in a study of control samples from healthy donors and cancer patients. The V and J ends lost 1 base and 8 bases respectively, with 11 bases between them. The germline gives CDR1 MDHEN, CDR2 SYDVKM. This CDR3 is 13 amino acids long. This table comes from immunoSEQ multiplex PCR, and its TCRdb copy is limited to in-frame clones, with some not included. The sample lists approximately 120,000 clones; approximately 87% were seen once. The clonotype was recovered from a man between 60 and 75 years old in good health. The V call is TRBV28, the J call TRBJ1-2; no clear D gene. Sequenced: blood. The CDR3 loop is CASSLSPGIGYTF. CDR3 DNA: TGTGCCAGCAGTTTATCCCCTGGAATCGGCTACACCTTC.